The source of this T cell receptor beta chain is a study of graft-versus-host responses after intestinal transplantation. The CDR3 is made up of 13 amino acids. From germline, CDR1 is MNHEY and CDR2 SVGAGI. V was cut by 7 bases and J by 5 bases, with 14 bases left in between. On this clone: What it binds is not known.

The data were produced by immunoSEQ multiplex PCR, yet TCRdb's version contains in-frame clones alone and is incomplete. The data contain 100,000 to 130,000 clones, roughly 90% of them singletons. Sequences were derived from unstimulated CD4+ T cells sorted from spleen or lymph node cells, sampled before transplant. J is TRBJ1-1 and V is TRBV6-5, with D perhaps TRBD1 (5 bases). The receptor's source is a human donor who was the organ donor for an intestinal transplant. The CDR3 reads CASIGTGGTEAFF. In nucleotides, the CDR3 is TGTGCCAGCATCGGGACGGGTGGGACTGAAGCTTTCTTT.